Below, one TCR beta chain is given with its context. Its antigen remains unidentified. No clone much larger than this one lies a single base away; base qualities are absent. Sequences MGHDK (CDR1) and SYGVNS (CDR2) are obtained from the germline V gene. Trimming removed 6 bases from V and 0 bases from J, leaving 5 bases between the germline ends. From the cysteine up to the phenylalanine, the CDR3 has a length of 13 residues. Only the CDR3 DNA is retained, 39 bases long and in frame from the first base. TCRbeta CDR3 regions were amplified from genomic DNA using the immunoSEQ Assay, a bias-controlled multiplex PCR. In the original analysis: Within the assay, amplification of reference gene primers was used to estimate how many nucleated cells each sample contained. To quantify the absolute abundance of each unique TCRbeta CDR3 rearrangement, sequence reads were collapsed and filtered. For each sample, productive Simpson clonality was calculated as the square root of Simpson's diversity index across productive rearrangements. TCRdb took this table from immuneACCESS and kept in-frame rearrangements with V and J called. Such tables lack part of the clones; where checked against another copy, unresolved V genes explain under half of the gap, and the rest is unexplained. That table furnishes V, J and clone size, whereas the DNA furnished D and trimming. Within this sample are roughly 250,000 clones, with 88% of them counted one time only. 0.65% to 0.9% of the sample is taken by the ten largest.

This sample was included in a study of blood T cell repertoires in COVID-19 (dated by TCRdb to the early 2020s). Regarding the research as a whole: Samples covering the acute and convalescent phases of COVID-19 were provided by collaborators in the United States, Italy and Spain. The material from the prospective study consisted of cDNA or gDNA derived from T cells, B-cell-depleted T cells, or PBMCs. The dataset comprised deeply sampled blood TCRbeta repertoires from subjects exposed to, actively infected with, or recovered from COVID-19. The repertoires were released in a freely available public database intended as a resource for research on the immune response to SARS-CoV-2. The samples were drawn from two sources: the first 160 participants of the ongoing ImmuneRACE study, and fewer than 1,500 subjects contributed by 6 global collaborators. The sample metadata nearly always contained a de-identified subject ID, COVID-19 status, age in years and sex. HLA class I and class II types, where available, came from metadata supplied by the sample provider rather than from assay-based typing.

The collaborating institutions used their own protocols to collect whole blood in K2EDTA tubes. For TCRbeta analysis, collaborators shipped samples in one of three forms: frozen whole blood, isolated PBMCs, or DNA extracted from either of those sample types. What the work shows at the level of the full study, not this receptor alone: Clinical and demographic metadata were provided uncurated, with the amount varying by source and participant.

What was sequenced was peripheral blood. This receptor was obtained from a woman in her 30s with acute or convalescent COVID-19. This sequence uses TRBV25-1 and TRBJ1-4; TRBD1 could be the D gene, as 5 bases match. The DNA sequence is TGTGCCAGCAGCAGGGCAACTAATGAAAAACTGTTTTTT. It specifies CASSRATNEKLFF.